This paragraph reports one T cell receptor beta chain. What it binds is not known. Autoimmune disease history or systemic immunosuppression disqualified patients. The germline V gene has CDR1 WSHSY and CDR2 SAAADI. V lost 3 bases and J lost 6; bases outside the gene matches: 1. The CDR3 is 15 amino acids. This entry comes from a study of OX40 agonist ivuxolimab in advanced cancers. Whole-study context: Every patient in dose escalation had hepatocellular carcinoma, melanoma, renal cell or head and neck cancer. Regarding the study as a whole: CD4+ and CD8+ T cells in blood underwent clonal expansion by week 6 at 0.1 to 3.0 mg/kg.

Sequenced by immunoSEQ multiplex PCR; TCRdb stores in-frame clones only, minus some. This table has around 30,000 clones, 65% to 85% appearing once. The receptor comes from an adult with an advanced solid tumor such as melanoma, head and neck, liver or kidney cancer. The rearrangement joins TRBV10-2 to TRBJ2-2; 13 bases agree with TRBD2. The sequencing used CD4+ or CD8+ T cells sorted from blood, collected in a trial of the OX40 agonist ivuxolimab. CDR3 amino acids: CASSELAGGPGELFF. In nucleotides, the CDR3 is TGCGCCAGCAGTGAACTAGCGGGAGGGCCCGGGGAGCTGTTTTTT.